Below, 15 T cell receptor beta chains from the same sample are listed, as sequenced in a study of blood T cell repertoires in COVID-19. Libraries were prepared by immunoSEQ multiplex PCR; TCRdb keeps only in-frame clonotypes and omits some of them. The sample holds hundreds of thousands of clones; roughly 87% are singletons and the top ten take roughly 3.1%. The sequenced sample consisted of peripheral blood. The receptors stem from a man younger than 35 with active or convalescent COVID-19.

This chain joins TRBV2 and TRBJ2-1, with TRBD2 identical over 14 bases. Germline V gene lookup returns CDR1 SNHLY and CDR2 FYNNEI. After removal of 0 bases from V and 13 bases from J, the junction contained 5 bases not matched to a gene. The CDR3 length is 15 residues. As DNA, the CDR3 is TGTGCCAGCAGTGAAGCAAGACTAGCGGGAGGGCCACAGTTCTTC. Protein: CASSEARLAGGPQFF.

This clone was counted a single time. V gene TRBV6-5 combines with J gene TRBJ2-7; 8 nucleotides match TRBD2. The CDR3 is 15 amino acids. CDR1 is MNHEY, CDR2 SVGAGI, per germline. After removal of 1 base from V and 2 bases from J, the junction contained 4 bases not matched to a gene. This CDR3 reads CASSYFAGGPYEQYF. CDR3 sequence (DNA): TGTGCCAGCAGTTACTTCGCGGGGGGACCCTACGAGCAGTACTTC.

The chain is built from TRBV10-3 and TRBJ1-1, with D possibly being TRBD1 (5 bases). V lost 8 bases to trimming and J lost 5 bases, with 9 bases between them. Germline CDR1 is ENHRY and CDR2 is SYGVKD. The CDR3 is 11 residues long. CDR3 nucleotides: TGTGCCATCGGGACTTGGACTGAAGCTTTCTTT. Its protein is CAIGTWTEAFF.

The chain recombines TRBV9 with TRBJ2-2, with 9 bases matching TRBD2. The J segment lost 4 bases and the V segment lost 1 base, leaving 8 bases of the junction unmatched. The CDR3 runs to 17 residues. Germline CDR1 and CDR2: SGDLS and YYNGEE. CDR3: CASSVSSSGGSTGELFF. CDR3 DNA: TGTGCCAGCAGCGTATCTTCCAGCGGGGGGTCCACCGGGGAGCTGTTTTTT.

The chain combines TRBV5-4 with TRBJ1-1; unclear D gene. Germline V gene sequence: CDR1 SGHNT, CDR2 YYREEE (reference sequence). CDR3 length equals 16 residues. Trimming took 1 base from V and 4 from J, leaving 17 bases between them. CDR3 residues: CASSLFTGARSTEAFF. CDR3 DNA: TGTGCCAGCAGCTTGTTTACGGGAGCTAGGAGCACTGAAGCTTTCTTT. The full variable domain, its missing parts supplied by reference TRBV5-4 and TRBJ1-1, is ETGVTQSPTHLIKTRGQQVTLRCSSQSGHNTVSWYQQALGQGPQFIFQYYREEENGRGNFPPRFSGLQFPNYSSELNVNALELDDSALYLCASSLFTGARSTEAFFGQGTRLTVV.

The chain carries TRBV29-1 and TRBJ2-1, with unresolved D. The CDR3 has 15 amino acids. Germline assignment: CDR1 SQVTM and CDR2 ANQGSEA. The germline V and J ends were trimmed by 0 bases and 4 bases, with 13 bases remaining between them. The CDR3 DNA sequence: TGCAGCGTTGAAGATACCCAGTATCGATACAATGAGCAGTTCTTC. Encoded protein: CSVEDTQYRYNEQFF.

V usage is TRBV27 and J usage is TRBJ1-4; 9 nucleotides align to TRBD1. Losses at the gene ends were 4 bases for V and 7 bases for J; bases not matched to a gene: 4. In germline, CDR1 is MNHEY, CDR2 SMNVEV (reference sequence). CDR3 length equals 14 residues. The CDR3 DNA sequence: TGTGCCAGCAGTTCAAGACAGGGGGGTGAAAAACTGTTTTTT. Encoded protein: CASSSRQGGEKLFF.

The CDR3 loop is CASSLSVRPGSSYEQYF. The CDR3 nucleotides read TGTGCCAGCAGCTTGTCGGTCAGGCCAGGCAGCTCCTACGAGCAGTACTTC. The chain is built from TRBV5-5 and TRBJ2-7; D is ambiguous. Germline V gene lookup returns CDR1 SGHKS and CDR2 YYEKEE (reference sequence). Trimming took 1 base from V and 0 from J, leaving 17 bases between them. The CDR3 loop spans 17 amino acids.

V gene TRBV27 combines with J gene TRBJ2-2; D is undetermined. In germline, CDR1 is MNHEY, CDR2 SMNVEV (reference sequence). Trimming shortened V by 4 bases and J by 2 bases, and 8 bases separated the two germline ends. The CDR3 length is 14 residues. CDR3 DNA: TGTGCCAGCAGTTGGGCAGCAAACACCGGGGAGCTGTTTTTT. Translation: CASSWAANTGELFF.

This chain joins TRBV27 and TRBJ2-5, with 14 bases aligning to TRBD2. V was clipped by 4 bases and J by 2 bases; unmatched bases: 3. This CDR3 is built from 16 residues. Germline-derived CDR1 and CDR2 are MNHEY and SMNVEV (reference sequence). This chain's CDR3 is CASSYGLAGGQETQYF. The CDR3 nucleotides are TGTGCCAGCAGTTATGGACTAGCGGGAGGTCAAGAGACCCAGTACTTC.

J is TRBJ2-1 and V is TRBV6-5; the match to TRBD2 covers 8 bases. The trim removed 7 bases at V and 4 bases at J, leaving 9 bases unmatched. This CDR3 contains 15 residues. Germline lookup yields CDR1 MNHEY and CDR2 SVGAGI. For the CDR3, the DNA is TGTGCCAGCACCATGGAAATAGCGGGGTACAATGAGCAGTTCTTC. It translates to CASTMEIAGYNEQFF.

J is TRBJ2-1 and V is TRBV7-2; 10 bases agree with TRBD2. CDR1 and CDR2 (germline): SGHTA, FQGNSA. V shed 7 bases, J shed 3 bases, and the junction held 9 bases outside the gene matches. The CDR3 runs 16 residues. The CDR3, as DNA: TGTGCCAGCACCCTAACCGGGACTAGCGACTACAATGAGCAGTTCTTC. This codes for CASTLTGTSDYNEQFF.

This chain's CDR3 is CASSSGGGGPSSYNEQFF. The CDR3 region has the DNA TGTGCCAGCAGCTCCGGGGGCGGGGGTCCAAGCTCCTACAATGAGCAGTTCTTC. The V call is TRBV5-4, the J call TRBJ2-1; D is perhaps TRBD2 (7 bases). V lost 3 bases to trimming and J lost 0 bases, with 19 bases between them. Germline CDR1 is SGHNT and CDR2 is YYREEE (reference sequence). This CDR3 has 18 residues. Combining the CDR3 with reference TRBV5-4 and TRBJ2-1 gives the whole variable domain ETGVTQSPTHLIKTRGQQVTLRCSSQSGHNTVSWYQQALGQGPQFIFQYYREEENGRGNFPPRFSGLQFPNYSSELNVNALELDDSALYLCASSSGGGGPSSYNEQFFGPGTRLTVL.

V and J are TRBV3-1 (or the pseudogene TRBV3-2) and TRBJ1-6; D is unclear. CDR1 and CDR2 from the germline V gene are LGHDT and YNNKEL (reference sequence). The ends were cut back, 1 base at V and 4 bases at J, with 8 bases in the middle. CDR3 length: 15 amino acids. In DNA form, the CDR3 reads TGTGCCAGCAGCCAAGTCACAGATTATAATTCACCCCTCCACTTT. Protein sequence: CASSQVTDYNSPLHF.

This clone was recorded only once. The gene calls are TRBV7-2 and TRBJ2-2, with 8 bases identical to TRBD1. Germline loops: CDR1 SGHTA, CDR2 FQGNSA. This CDR3 spans 14 amino acids. Trimming cost V 5 bases and J 5 bases; bases outside gene matches: 4. CDR3 loop: CASSHRTGTGELFF. CDR3 DNA: TGTGCCAGCAGCCACCGGACAGGGACCGGGGAGCTGTTTTTT.